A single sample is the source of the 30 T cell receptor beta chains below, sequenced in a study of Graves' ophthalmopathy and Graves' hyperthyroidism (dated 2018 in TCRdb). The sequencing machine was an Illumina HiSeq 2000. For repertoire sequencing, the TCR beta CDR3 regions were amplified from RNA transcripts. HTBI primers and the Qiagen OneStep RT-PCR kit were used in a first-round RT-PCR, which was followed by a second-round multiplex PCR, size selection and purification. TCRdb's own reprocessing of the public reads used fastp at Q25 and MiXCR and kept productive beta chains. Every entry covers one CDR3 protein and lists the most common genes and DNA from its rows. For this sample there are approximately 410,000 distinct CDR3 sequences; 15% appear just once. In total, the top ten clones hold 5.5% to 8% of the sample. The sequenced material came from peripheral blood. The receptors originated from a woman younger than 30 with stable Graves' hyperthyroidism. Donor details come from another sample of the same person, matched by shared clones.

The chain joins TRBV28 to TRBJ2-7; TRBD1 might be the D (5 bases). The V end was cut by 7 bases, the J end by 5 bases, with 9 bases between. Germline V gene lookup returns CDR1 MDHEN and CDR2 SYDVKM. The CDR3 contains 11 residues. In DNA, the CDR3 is TGTGCCAGCAATGTACAGGACGAGCAGTACTTC. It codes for CASNVQDEQYF.

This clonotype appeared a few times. The CDR3 loop reads CATGGTASSGANVLTF. The CDR3 DNA follows: TGTGCCACCGGAGGGACAGCCAGCTCTGGGGCCAACGTCCTGACTTTC. This chain joins TRBV25-1 and TRBJ2-6, with a weak D call TRBD1 (7 bases). The V and J ends lost 10 bases and 0 bases respectively, with 16 bases between them. The CDR3 loop spans 16 amino acids. The germline V gene encodes CDR1 MGHDK and CDR2 SYGVNS.

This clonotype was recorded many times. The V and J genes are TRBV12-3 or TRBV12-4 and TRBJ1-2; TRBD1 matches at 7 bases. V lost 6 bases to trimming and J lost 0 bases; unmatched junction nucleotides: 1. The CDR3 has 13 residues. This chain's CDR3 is CASRDRPNYGYTF. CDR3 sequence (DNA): TGTGCCAGCAGGGACAGGCCTAACTATGGCTACACCTTC.

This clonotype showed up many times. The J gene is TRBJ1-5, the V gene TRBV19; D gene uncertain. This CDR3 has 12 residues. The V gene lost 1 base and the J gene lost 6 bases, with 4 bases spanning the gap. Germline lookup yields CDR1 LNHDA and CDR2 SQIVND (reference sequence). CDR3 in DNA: TGTGCCAGTAGTATAGGCGGTCAGCCCCAGCATTTT. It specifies CASSIGGQPQHF.

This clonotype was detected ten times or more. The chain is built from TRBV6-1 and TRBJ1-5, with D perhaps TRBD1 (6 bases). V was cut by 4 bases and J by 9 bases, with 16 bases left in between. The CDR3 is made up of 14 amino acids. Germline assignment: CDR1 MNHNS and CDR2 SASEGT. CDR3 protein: CASSGDTISGPQHF. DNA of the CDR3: TGTGCCAGCAGTGGGGACACAATATCGGGGCCCCAGCATTTT.

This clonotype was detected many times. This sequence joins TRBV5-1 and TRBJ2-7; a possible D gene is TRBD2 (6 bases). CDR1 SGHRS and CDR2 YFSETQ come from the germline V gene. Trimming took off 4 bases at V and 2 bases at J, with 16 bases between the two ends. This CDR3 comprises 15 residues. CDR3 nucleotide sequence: TGCGCCAGCAGCGGCGGCGGGACCCGGACCTACGAGCAGTACTTC. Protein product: CASSGGGTRTYEQYF.

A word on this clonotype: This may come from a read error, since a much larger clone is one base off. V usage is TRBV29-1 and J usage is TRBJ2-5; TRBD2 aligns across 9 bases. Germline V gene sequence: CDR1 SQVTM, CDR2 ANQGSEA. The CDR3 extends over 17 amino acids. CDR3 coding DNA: TGCAGCGTTGATATTTTCGGCGCGCGGGGGGGCGGAGAGACCAAGTACTTC. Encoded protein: CSVDIFGARGGGETKYF.

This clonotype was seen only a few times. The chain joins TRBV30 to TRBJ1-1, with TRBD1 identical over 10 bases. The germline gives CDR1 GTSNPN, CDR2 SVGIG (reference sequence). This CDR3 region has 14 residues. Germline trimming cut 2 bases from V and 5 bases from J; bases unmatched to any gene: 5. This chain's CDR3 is CAWSWGQGSTEAFF. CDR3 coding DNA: TGTGCCTGGAGTTGGGGACAGGGGTCGACTGAAGCTTTCTTT.

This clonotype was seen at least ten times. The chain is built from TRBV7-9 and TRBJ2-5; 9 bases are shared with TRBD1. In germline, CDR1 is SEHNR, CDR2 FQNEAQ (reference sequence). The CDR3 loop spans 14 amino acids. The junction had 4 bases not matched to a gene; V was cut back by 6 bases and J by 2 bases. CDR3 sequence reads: CASRLGTGQETQYF. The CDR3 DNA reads TGTGCCAGCAGGCTGGGGACAGGGCAAGAGACCCAGTACTTC.

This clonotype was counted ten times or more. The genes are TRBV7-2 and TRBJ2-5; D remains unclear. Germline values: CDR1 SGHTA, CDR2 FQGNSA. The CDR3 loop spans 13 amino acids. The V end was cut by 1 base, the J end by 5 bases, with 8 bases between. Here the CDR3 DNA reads TGTGCCAGCAGCTTAGGGAAAGGGGAGACCCAGTACTTC. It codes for CASSLGKGETQYF. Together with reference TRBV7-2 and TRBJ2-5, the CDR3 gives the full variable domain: GAGVSQSPSNKVTEKGKDVELRCDPISGHTALYWYRQSLGQGLEFLIYFQGNSAPDKSGLPSDRFSAERTGGSVSTLTIQRTQQEDSAVYLCASSLGKGETQYFGPGTRLLVL.

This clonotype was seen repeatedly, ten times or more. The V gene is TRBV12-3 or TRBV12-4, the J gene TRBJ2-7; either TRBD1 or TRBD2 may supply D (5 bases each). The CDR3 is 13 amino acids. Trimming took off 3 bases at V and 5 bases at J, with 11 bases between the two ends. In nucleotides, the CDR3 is TGTGCCAGCAGTTTGGTGCCGGGGCACGAGCAGTACTTC. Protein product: CASSLVPGHEQYF.

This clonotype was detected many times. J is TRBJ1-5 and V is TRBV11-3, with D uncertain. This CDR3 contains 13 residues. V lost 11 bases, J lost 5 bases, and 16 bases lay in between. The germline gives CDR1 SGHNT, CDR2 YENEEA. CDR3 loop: CAETAGEDQPQHF. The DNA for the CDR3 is TGTGCCGAAACCGCGGGCGAGGATCAGCCCCAGCATTTT.

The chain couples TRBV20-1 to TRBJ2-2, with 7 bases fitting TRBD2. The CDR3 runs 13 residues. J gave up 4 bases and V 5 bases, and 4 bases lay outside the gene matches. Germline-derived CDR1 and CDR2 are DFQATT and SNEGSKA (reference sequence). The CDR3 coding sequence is TGCAGTGCTGGGACGGGGGGCACCGGGGAGCTGTTTTTT. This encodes CSAGTGGTGELFF.

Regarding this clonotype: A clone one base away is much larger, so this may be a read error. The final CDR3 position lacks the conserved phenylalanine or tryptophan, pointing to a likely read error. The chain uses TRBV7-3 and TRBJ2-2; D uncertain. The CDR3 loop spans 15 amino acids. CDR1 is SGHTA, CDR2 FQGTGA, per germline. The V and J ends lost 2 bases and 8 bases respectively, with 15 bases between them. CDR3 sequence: CASSLDSGVSGELFL. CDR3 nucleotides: TGTGCCAGCAGCTTAGATAGTGGCGTCTCGGGGGAGCTGTTTTTG.

CDR3 region: CASISGQAQETQYF. In nucleotides, the CDR3 is TGTGCCAGCATATCGGGACAGGCCCAAGAGACCCAGTACTTC. The chain links TRBV2 to TRBJ2-5, with TRBD1 matching over 8 bases. The CDR3 is 14 amino acids. Germline assignment: CDR1 SNHLY and CDR2 FYNNEI. The V and J ends lost 7 bases and 1 base, in that order; junction bases with no gene match: 5. The full variable domain, completed using reference TRBV2 and TRBJ2-5, is EPEVTQTPSHQVTQMGQEVILRCVPISNHLYFYWYRQILGQKVEFLVSFYNNEISEKSEIFDDQFSVERPDGSNFTLKIRSTKLEDSAMYFCASISGQAQETQYFGPGTRLLVL.

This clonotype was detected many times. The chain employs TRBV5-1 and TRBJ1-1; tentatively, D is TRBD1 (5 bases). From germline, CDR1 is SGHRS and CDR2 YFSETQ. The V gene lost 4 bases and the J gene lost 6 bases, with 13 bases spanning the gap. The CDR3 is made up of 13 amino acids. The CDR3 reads CASSPGKGSEAFF. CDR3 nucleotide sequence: TGCGCCAGCAGCCCGGGGAAGGGGTCTGAAGCTTTCTTT.

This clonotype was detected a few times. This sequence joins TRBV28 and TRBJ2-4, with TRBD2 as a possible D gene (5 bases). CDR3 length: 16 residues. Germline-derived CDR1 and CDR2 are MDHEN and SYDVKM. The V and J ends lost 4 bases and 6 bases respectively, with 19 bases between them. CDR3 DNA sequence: TGTGCCAGCAGTTACCTTTTCCCGGGGATGGGAAACATTCAGTACTTC. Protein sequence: CASSYLFPGMGNIQYF. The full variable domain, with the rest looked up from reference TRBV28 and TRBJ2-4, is DVKVTQSSRYLVKRTGEKVFLECVQDMDHENMFWYRQDPGLGLRLIYFSYDVKMKEKGDIPEGYSVSREKKERFSLILESASTNQTSMYLCASSYLFPGMGNIQYFGAGTRLSVL.

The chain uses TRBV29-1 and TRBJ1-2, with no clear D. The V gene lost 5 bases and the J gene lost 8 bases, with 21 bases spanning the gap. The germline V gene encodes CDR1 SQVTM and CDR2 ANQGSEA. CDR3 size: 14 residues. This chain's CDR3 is CSVPYSWKAGGYTF. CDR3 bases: TGCAGCGTTCCTTACAGCTGGAAAGCGGGCGGCTACACCTTC.

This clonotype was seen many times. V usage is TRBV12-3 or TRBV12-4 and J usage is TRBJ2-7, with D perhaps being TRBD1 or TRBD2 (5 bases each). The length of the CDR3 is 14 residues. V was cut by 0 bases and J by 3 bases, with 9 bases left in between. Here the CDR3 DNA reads TGTGCCAGCAGTTTAGCCAGGGACGACTACGAGCAGTACTTC. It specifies CASSLARDDYEQYF.

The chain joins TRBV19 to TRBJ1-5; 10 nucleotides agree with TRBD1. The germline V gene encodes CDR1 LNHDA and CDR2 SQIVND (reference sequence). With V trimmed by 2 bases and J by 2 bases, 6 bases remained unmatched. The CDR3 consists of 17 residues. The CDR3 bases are TGTGCCAGTAGTATATTGGGACAGGGGATGGGCAATCAGCCCCAGCATTTT. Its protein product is CASSILGQGMGNQPQHF.

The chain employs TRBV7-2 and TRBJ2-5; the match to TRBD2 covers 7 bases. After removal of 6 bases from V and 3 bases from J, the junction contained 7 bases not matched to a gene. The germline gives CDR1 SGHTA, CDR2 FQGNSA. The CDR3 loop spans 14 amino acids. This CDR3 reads CASRTTGGKETQYF. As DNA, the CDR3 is TGTGCCAGCAGAACCACGGGGGGTAAAGAGACCCAGTACTTC.

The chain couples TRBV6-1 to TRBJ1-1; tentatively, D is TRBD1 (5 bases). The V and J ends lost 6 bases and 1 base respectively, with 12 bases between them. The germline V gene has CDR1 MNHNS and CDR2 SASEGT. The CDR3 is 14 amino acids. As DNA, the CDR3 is TGTGCCAGCAGACGGGGCCGGGGGAACACTGAAGCTTTCTTT. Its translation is CASRRGRGNTEAFF.

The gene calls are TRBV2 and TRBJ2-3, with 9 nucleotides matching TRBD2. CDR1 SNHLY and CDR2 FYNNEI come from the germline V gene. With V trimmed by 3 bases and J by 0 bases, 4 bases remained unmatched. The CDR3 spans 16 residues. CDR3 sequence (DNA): TGTGCCAGCAGTGAGAGGGGACTAGCAAGCACAGATACGCAGTATTTT. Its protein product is CASSERGLASTDTQYF.

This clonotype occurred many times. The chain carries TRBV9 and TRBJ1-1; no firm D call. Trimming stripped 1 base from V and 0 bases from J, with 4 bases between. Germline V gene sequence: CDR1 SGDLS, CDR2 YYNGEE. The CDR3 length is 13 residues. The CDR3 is CASSVLMNTEAFF. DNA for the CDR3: TGTGCCAGCAGCGTATTAATGAACACTGAAGCTTTCTTT.

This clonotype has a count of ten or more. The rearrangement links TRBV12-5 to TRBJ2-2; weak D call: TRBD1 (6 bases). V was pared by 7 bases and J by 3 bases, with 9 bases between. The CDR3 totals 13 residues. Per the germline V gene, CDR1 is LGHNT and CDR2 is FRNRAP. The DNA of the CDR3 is TGTGCTAGTGCCGACAGGTACACCGGGGAGCTGTTTTTT. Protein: CASADRYTGELFF.

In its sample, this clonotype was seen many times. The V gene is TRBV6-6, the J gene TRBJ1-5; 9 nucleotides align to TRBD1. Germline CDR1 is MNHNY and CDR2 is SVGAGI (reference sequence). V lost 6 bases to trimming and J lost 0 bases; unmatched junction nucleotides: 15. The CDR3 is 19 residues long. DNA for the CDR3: TGTGCCAGCAGGAAATGGGGACAGGGATTCCCATATAGCAATCAGCCCCAGCATTTT. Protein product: CASRKWGQGFPYSNQPQHF.

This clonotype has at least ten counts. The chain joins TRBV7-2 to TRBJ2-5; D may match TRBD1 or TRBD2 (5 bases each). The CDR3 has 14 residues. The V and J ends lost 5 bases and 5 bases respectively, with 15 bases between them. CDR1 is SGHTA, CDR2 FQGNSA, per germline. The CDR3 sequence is CASSQGGGGETQYF. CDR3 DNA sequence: TGTGCCAGCAGCCAGGGTGGGGGTGGCGAGACCCAGTACTTC.

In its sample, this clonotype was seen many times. CDR3 in DNA: TGTGCCAGCAGTACGACCGGGACAGGGCTTAGCAATCAGCCCCAGCATTTT. It specifies CASSTTGTGLSNQPQHF. The chain couples TRBV6-2 or TRBV6-3 to TRBJ1-5; 9 nucleotides align to TRBD1. V dropped 5 bases and J dropped 0; count of bases not matched to a gene: 8. Germline values: CDR1 MNHEY, CDR2 SVGEGT. The CDR3 is 17 amino acids.

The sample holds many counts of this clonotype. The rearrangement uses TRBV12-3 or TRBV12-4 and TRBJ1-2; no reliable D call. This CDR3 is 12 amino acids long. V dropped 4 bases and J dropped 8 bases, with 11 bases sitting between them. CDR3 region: CASSSKTAGYTF. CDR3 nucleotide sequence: TGTGCCAGCAGTTCCAAGACGGCAGGCTACACCTTC.

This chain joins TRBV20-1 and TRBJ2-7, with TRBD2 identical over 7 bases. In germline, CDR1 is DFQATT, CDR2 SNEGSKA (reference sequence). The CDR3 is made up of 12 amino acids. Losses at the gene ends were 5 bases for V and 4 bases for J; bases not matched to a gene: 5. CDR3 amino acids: CSAHRGDYEQYF. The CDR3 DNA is TGCAGTGCTCACCGGGGGGATTACGAGCAGTACTTC.